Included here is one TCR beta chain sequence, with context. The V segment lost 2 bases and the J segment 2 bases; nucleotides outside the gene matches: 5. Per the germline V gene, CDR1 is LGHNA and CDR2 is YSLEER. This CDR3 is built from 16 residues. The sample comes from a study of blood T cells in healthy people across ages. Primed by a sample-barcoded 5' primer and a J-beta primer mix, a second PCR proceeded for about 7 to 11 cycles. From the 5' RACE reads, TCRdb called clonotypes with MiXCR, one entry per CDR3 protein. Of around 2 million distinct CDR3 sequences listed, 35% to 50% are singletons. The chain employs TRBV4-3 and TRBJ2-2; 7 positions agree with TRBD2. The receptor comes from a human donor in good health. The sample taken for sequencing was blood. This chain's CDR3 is CASSQYGGTNTGELFF. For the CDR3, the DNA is TGCGCCAGCAGCCAATACGGGGGGACTAACACCGGGGAGCTGTTTTTT.